These 6 T cell receptor beta chains came from one sample sequenced in a study of T cells after posttransplantation cyclophosphamide. Assay: immunoSEQ multiplex PCR; the TCRdb copy retains only in-frame clones and omits some. The repertoire has some 20,000 clones, 87% of them found once; the top ten carry about 6.7%. Treatment was busulfan-fludarabine conditioning, a marrow graft, and cyclophosphamide on days +3 and +4. Sequencing used PBMCs, obtained after allogeneic stem cell transplant with posttransplant cyclophosphamide. All receptors derive from a female patient between 35 and 55 years old who received an allogeneic stem cell transplant from a related donor, was CMV-positive, and had no GVHD. These T cells may partly come from the graft donor.

This clone has only a few counts. The chain has TRBV6-5 and TRBJ1-4, with D possibly being TRBD1 (6 bases). The CDR3 extends over 14 amino acids. V dropped 6 bases and J dropped 8 bases, with 16 bases sitting between them. Germline assignment: CDR1 MNHEY and CDR2 SVGAGI. This CDR3 is CASSQTQGGEKLFF. The CDR3 DNA reads as TGTGCCAGCAGCCAGACACAGGGCGGGGAAAAACTGTTTTTT.

V is TRBV7-2 and J is TRBJ2-7, with 13 bases identical to TRBD2. Germline loops: CDR1 SGHTA, CDR2 FQGNSA. The CDR3 has 15 amino acids. J was trimmed by 6 bases and V by 6 bases; bases with no gene match: 8. The CDR3, as DNA: TGTGCCAGCAGAGTTACTAGCGGGAGGGATAGCGAGCAGTACTTC. Its translation is CASRVTSGRDSEQYF. Full variable domain (rest looked up from reference TRBV7-2 and TRBJ2-7): GAGVSQSPSNKVTEKGKDVELRCDPISGHTALYWYRQSLGQGLEFLIYFQGNSAPDKSGLPSDRFSAERTGGSVSTLTIQRTQQEDSAVYLCASRVTSGRDSEQYFGPGTRLTVT.

This chain joins TRBV11-1 and TRBJ2-7, with D possibly TRBD1 on 6 matching bases. This CDR3 is 16 amino acids long. Germline CDR1 and CDR2: SGHAT and FQDESV (reference sequence). Trimming removed 7 bases at V and 3 bases at J, with 22 bases between. The CDR3 nucleotides read TGTGCCAGCACCCCACGGCACGGGACACCCTTCTACGAGCAGTACTTC. Protein product: CASTPRHGTPFYEQYF.

The rearrangement uses TRBV6-5 and TRBJ2-7, with 8 bases aligning to TRBD2. Germline CDR1 and CDR2: MNHEY and SVGAGI. V lost 4 bases, J lost 4 bases, and 6 bases stayed unmatched. The CDR3 sequence is 14 residues long. The DNA of the CDR3 is TGTGCCAGCAGTTCCCCACTAGCGGTTTACGAGCAGTACTTC. This encodes CASSSPLAVYEQYF.

In its sample, this clone was seen a few times. The rearrangement joins TRBV14 to TRBJ2-6; D ambiguous. The germline V gene encodes CDR1 SGHDN and CDR2 FVKESK. V dropped 4 bases and J dropped 2 bases, with 3 bases sitting between them. The CDR3 spans 13 residues. The CDR3 here is CASSLAGANVLTF. The CDR3 DNA sequence: TGTGCCAGCAGCCTCGCTGGGGCCAACGTCCTGACTTTC.

The V and J genes are TRBV19 and TRBJ1-5; 7 bases line up with TRBD1. The CDR3 has 14 amino acids. Trimming at V came to 3 bases and at J to 9 bases, leaving 8 bases not matched to a gene. Germline CDR1 and CDR2: LNHDA and SQIVND (reference sequence). The CDR3 DNA follows: TGTGCCAGTAGTATTGAGACAGGGTGGCGGCCCCAGCATTTT. As protein: CASSIETGWRPQHF.